The present entry profiles one T cell receptor beta chain with its context. Possible read error: a much larger clone is one base away. The observed sequence ends 3 residues before the CDR3 terminus, with the missing tail filled in from the germline J gene. Only in-frame clones appear in the TCRdb table, and some are missing; sequencing was by immunoSEQ multiplex PCR. This sample has roughly 52,000 clones, each found more than once. The sample is drawn from a study of T cell clonality in common variable immunodeficiency. This CDR3 region has 15 residues. CDR1 is SGHNT, CDR2 YENEEA, per germline. V and J are TRBV11-3 and TRBJ2-3, with TRBD2 identical over 15 bases. Material for sequencing was peripheral blood mononuclear cells. The TCR comes from a person between 18 and 69 years old in good health. The sequenced part of the CDR3 DNA is TGTGCCAGCAGTCCAGGACTAGCGGGGGGGGAGACG. It translates to CASSPGLAGGET. The full CDR3 sequence reads CASSPGLAGGETQYF.